A single T cell receptor (beta chain) is shown here with its context. As yet, its antigen is unknown. Expressed TCRB transcripts were sequenced because the entire RNA isolate underwent reverse transcription. Some clones are missing from TCRdb's copy, which holds only in-frame ones; the method was immunoSEQ multiplex PCR. Of approximately 170,000 clones in the sample, 6.5% to 8.5% were seen once. The CDR3 sequence is 16 residues long. The sample comes from a study of beta chain features in type 1 diabetes. Study observations and caveats: Shortening that was moderate but significant affected the TCRB CDR3s of Type 1 diabetes patients in all four CD4+ subsets.

One heparinised draw, averaging approximately 120 mL, was taken per donor. Sequencing was performed on central memory CD4+ T cells from blood. The sequence came from a man between 18 and 29 years old with type 1 diabetes. The chain has TRBV1 and TRBJ1-2. TRBV1 corresponds to a pseudogene. The CDR3 DNA reads as TGCACCAGCAGCCAAGATCGCGGCCCGCCAGAGCATGGCTACACCTTC. It translates to CTSSQDRGPPEHGYTF.